The 6 T cell receptor beta chains presented below share a single source sample, sequenced in a study of CD8 T cells in Susac syndrome. The RNA input was roughly 0.45 to 1 ug, and it was reverse transcribed with random hexamers. One entry per CDR3 protein, called by TCRdb with MiXCR from the immunoSEQ multiplex PCR reads. The data contain fewer than 300,000 distinct CDR3 sequences, roughly 81% of them singletons. The specimen was CD8+ T cells from PBMCs. Receptor source: a human donor with multiple sclerosis.

This clonotype has a handful of counts. The chain uses TRBV20-1 and TRBJ2-7; 11 nucleotides align to TRBD2. Looked up from germline, CDR1 is DFQATT and CDR2 is SNEGSKA (reference sequence). The CDR3 consists of 13 residues. Germline trimming cut 6 bases from V and 2 bases from J; bases unmatched to any gene: 3. The CDR3 sequence: CSAGTSGTYEQYF. CDR3 bases: TGCAGTGCCGGGACTAGCGGAACCTACGAGCAGTACTTC.

The chain recombines TRBV28 with TRBJ1-1, with D possibly TRBD1 on 5 matching bases. V was trimmed by 4 bases and J by 4 bases, leaving 22 bases between them. Germline V gives CDR1 MDHEN, CDR2 SYDVKM. The CDR3 consists of 17 residues. CDR3 region: CASSSGRTFAAFTEAFF. Here the CDR3 DNA reads TGTGCCAGCAGTTCGGGACGGACATTTGCGGCATTCACTGAAGCTTTCTTT.

The CDR3, as DNA: TGTGCCAGCAGCTGGGGACTAGCGGGAGGGCCCCAAGAGACCCAGTACTTC. Its translation is CASSWGLAGGPQETQYF. V and J are TRBV7-9 and TRBJ2-5; 16 bases agree with TRBD2. The germline CDR1 and CDR2 sequences are SEHNR and FQNEAQ (reference sequence). V shed 4 bases, J shed 1 base, and the junction held 3 bases outside the gene matches. The CDR3 sequence is 17 residues long.

This chain links TRBV7-6 with TRBJ2-1; D not resolved. CDR3 length: 17 amino acids. V was cut by 3 bases and J by 0 bases, with 15 bases left in between. Per the germline V gene, CDR1 is SGHVS and CDR2 is FNYEAQ. CDR3 DNA sequence: TGTGCCAGCAGCTTCTGTCTCCTCGCCTGCTCCTACAATGAGCAGTTCTTC. Translating it yields CASSFCLLACSYNEQFF.

J is TRBJ2-1 and V is TRBV7-9; D ambiguous. CDR1 and CDR2 from the germline V gene are SEHNR and FQNEAQ (reference sequence). Trimming stripped 2 bases from V and 1 base from J, with 12 bases between. The CDR3 extends over 16 amino acids. The CDR3 protein is CASSLTGPASYNEQFF. The CDR3 DNA sequence: TGTGCCAGCAGCTTAACCGGACCAGCTTCCTACAATGAGCAGTTCTTC.

The chain carries TRBV27 and TRBJ2-1; TRBD2 agrees at 13 bases. CDR3 length equals 16 residues. After removal of 4 bases from V and 10 bases from J, the junction contained 10 bases not matched to a gene. Germline CDR1 is MNHEY and CDR2 is SMNVEV (reference sequence). CDR3 bases: TGTGCCAGCAGTTGGGGACTAGCGGGACCTCTGGGGGAGCAGTTCTTC. It yields the protein CASSWGLAGPLGEQFF.